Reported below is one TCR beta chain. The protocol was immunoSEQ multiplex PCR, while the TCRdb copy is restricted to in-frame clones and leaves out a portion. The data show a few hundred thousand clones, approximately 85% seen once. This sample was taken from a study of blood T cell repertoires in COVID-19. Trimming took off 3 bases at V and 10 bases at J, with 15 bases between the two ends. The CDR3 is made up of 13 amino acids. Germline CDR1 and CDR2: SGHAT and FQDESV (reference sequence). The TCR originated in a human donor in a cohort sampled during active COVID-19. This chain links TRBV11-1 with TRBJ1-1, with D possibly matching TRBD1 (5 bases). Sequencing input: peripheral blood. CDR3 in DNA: TGTGCCAGCAGCTTTTCTCCCGGGACTCCAGCTTTCTTT. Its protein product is CASSFSPGTPAFF.